This TCR beta chain emerged from a study of blood T cell repertoires in COVID-19. Study in general: Italy, Spain and the United States were the sources of the convalescent and acute COVID-19 samples. PBMCs, B-cell-depleted T cells, or T cells provided the cDNA or gDNA that made up the material.

Trimming took off 0 bases at V and 3 bases at J, with 9 bases between the two ends. Germline V gene sequence: CDR1 SGHDT, CDR2 YYEEEE. This CDR3 comprises 14 residues. Original data processing: Estimates of nucleated cell counts were drawn from the amplification of reference gene primers. The protocol was immunoSEQ multiplex PCR, while the TCRdb copy is restricted to in-frame clones and leaves out a portion. V, J and clone size are taken as reported in that table, and D and trimming were inferred from the DNA itself. This sample carries about 74,000 clones, roughly 84% of them seen once, and the ten largest clones take around 2.8%.

J is TRBJ1-2 and V is TRBV5-6, with D unclear. The source is a man between 65 and 79 years old with active or convalescent COVID-19. Sequenced input: peripheral blood. Written as DNA, the CDR3 is TGTGCCAGCAGCTTGGTGGCAGACTACTATGGCTACACCTTC. It codes for CASSLVADYYGYTF. The full variable domain, in which reference TRBV5-6 and TRBJ1-2 provide the parts outside the CDR3, is DAGVTQSPTHLIKTRGQQVTLRCSPKSGHDTVSWYQQALGQGPQFIFQYYEEEERQRGNFPDRFSGHQFPNYSSELNVNALLLGDSALYLCASSLVADYYGYTFGSGTRLTVV.